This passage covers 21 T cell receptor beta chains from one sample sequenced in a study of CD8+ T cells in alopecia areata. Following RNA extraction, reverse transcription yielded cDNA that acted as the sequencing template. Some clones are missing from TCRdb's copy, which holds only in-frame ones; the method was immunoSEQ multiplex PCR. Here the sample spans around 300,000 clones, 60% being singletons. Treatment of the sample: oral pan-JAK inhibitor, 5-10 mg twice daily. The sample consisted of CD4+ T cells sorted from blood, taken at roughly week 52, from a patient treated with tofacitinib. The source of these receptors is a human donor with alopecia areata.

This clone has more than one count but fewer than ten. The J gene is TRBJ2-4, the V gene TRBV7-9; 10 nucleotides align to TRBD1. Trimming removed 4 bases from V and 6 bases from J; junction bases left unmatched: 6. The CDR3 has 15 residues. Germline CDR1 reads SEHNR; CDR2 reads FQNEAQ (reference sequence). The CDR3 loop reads CASSSGTGALNIQYF. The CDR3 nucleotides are TGTGCCAGCAGCTCCGGGACAGGGGCCTTAAACATTCAGTACTTC.

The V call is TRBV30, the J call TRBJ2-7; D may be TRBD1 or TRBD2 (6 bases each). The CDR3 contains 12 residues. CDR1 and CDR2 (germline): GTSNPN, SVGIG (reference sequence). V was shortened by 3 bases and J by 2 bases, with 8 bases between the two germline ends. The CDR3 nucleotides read TGTGCCTGGAGGGAGGGGGCCTACGAGCAGTACTTC. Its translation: CAWREGAYEQYF.

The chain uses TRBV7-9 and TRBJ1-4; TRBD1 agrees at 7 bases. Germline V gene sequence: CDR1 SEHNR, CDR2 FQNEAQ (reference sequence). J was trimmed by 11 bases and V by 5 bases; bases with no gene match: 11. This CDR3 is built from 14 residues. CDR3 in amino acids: CASSPHSGTDKLFF. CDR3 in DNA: TGTGCCAGCAGCCCTCACTCCGGGACAGATAAACTGTTTTTT.

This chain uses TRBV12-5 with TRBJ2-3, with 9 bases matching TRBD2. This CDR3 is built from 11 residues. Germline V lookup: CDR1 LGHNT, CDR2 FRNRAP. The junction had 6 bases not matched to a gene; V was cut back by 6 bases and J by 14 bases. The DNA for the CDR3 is TGTGCTAGTGGGAGCGGGGGGCCTCTGTATTTT. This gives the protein CASGSGGPLYF.

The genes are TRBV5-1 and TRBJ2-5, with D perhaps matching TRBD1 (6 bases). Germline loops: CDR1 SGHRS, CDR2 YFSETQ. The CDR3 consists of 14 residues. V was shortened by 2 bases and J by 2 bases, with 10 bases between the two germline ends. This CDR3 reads CASSFGQTQETQYF. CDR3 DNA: TGCGCCAGCAGCTTTGGACAGACTCAAGAGACCCAGTACTTC.

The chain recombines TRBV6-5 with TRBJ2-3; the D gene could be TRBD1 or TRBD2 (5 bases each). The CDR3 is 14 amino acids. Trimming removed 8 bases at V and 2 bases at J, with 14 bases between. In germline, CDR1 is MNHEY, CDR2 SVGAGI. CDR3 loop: CASSKRGLTDTQYF. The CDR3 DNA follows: TGTGCCAGCTCCAAACGGGGCCTCACAGATACGCAGTATTTT.

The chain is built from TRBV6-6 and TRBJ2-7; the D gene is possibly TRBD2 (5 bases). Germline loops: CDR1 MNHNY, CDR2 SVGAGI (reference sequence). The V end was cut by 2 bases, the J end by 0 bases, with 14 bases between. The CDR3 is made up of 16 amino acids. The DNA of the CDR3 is TGTGCCAGCAGTTACCGCCGGACTGGAAGCTCCTACGAGCAGTACTTC. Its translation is CASSYRRTGSSYEQYF.

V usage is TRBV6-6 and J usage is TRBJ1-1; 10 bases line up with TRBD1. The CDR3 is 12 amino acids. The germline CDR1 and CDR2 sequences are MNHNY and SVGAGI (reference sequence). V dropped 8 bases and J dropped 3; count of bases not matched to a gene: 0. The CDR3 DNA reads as TGTGCCAGCGGACAGGGGGACACTGAAGCTTTCTTT. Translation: CASGQGDTEAFF.

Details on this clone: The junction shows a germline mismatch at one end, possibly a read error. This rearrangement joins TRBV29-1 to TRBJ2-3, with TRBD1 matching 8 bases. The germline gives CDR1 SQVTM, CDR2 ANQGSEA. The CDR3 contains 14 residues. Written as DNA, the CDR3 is TGCAGCGTAGAAGGACAGGGCTACACAGATACGCAGTATTTT. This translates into CSVEGQGYTDTQYF.

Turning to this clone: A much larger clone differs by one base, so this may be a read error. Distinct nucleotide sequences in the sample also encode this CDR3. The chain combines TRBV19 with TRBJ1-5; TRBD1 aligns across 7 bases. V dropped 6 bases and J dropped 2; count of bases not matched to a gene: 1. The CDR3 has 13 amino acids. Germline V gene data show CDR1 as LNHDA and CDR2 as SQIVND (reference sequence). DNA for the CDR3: TGTGCCAGTAGCGACAGGGGCAATCAGCCCCAGCATTTT. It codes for CASSDRGNQPQHF.

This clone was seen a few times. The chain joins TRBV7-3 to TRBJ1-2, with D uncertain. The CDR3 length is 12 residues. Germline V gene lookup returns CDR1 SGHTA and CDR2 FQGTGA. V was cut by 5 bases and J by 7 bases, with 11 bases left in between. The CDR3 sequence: CASSMDGGGYTF. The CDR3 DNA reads TGTGCCAGCAGCATGGACGGAGGTGGCTACACCTTC.

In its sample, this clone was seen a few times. CDR3 protein: CSVEGHPSASYNEQFF. In nucleotides, the CDR3 is TGCAGCGTTGAAGGGCATCCCAGCGCCTCCTACAATGAGCAGTTCTTC. V gene TRBV29-1 combines with J gene TRBJ2-1, with D uncertain. CDR1 and CDR2 (germline): SQVTM, ANQGSEA. Trimming took 1 base from V and 0 from J, leaving 13 bases between them. The CDR3 loop spans 16 amino acids.

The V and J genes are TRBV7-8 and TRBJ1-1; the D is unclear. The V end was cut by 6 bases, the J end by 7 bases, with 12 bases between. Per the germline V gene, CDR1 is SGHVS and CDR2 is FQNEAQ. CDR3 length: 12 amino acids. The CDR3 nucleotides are TGTGCCAGCAGTTTTACGGAGGATGAAGCTTTCTTT. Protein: CASSFTEDEAFF.

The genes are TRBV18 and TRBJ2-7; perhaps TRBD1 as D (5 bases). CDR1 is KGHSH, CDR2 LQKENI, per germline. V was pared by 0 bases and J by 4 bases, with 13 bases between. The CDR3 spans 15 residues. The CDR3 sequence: CASSPPGRVVYEQYF. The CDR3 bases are TGTGCCAGCTCACCACCGGGCAGGGTAGTTTACGAGCAGTACTTC.

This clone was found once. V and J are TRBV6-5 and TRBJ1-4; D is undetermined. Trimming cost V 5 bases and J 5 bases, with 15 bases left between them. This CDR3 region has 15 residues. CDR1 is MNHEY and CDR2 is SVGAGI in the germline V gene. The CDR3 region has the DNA TGTGCCAGCAGTACGCGGAGAGCGCCGAATGAAAAACTGTTTTTT. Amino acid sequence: CASSTRRAPNEKLFF.

The CDR3 DNA reads TGCAGCGTTGTTTGGGAACCACTCCCAGATACGCAGTATTTT. This translates into CSVVWEPLPDTQYF. The V call is TRBV29-1, the J call TRBJ2-3; unclear D gene. Per germline, CDR1 SQVTM and CDR2 ANQGSEA. The V end lost 4 bases, the J end lost 4 bases, and 15 bases lay between the germline ends. The CDR3 length is 14 residues.

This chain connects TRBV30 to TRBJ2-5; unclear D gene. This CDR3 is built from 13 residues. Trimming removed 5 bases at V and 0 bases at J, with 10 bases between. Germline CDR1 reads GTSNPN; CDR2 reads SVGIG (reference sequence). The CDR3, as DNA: TGTGCCTGGGACACAGCGTACCAAGAGACCCAGTACTTC. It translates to CAWDTAYQETQYF.

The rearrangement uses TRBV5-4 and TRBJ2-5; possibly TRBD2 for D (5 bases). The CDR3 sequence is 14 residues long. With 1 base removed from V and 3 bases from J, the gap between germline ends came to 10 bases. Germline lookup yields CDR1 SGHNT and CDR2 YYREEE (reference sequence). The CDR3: CASSLRNGEETQYF. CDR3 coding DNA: TGTGCCAGCAGCTTGAGGAACGGGGAAGAGACCCAGTACTTC.

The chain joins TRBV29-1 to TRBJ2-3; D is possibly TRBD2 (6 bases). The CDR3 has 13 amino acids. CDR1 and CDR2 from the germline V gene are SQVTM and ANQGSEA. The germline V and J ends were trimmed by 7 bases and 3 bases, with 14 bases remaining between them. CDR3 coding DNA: TGCAGCGCCGTGAAGGACTATACAGATACGCAGTATTTT. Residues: CSAVKDYTDTQYF.

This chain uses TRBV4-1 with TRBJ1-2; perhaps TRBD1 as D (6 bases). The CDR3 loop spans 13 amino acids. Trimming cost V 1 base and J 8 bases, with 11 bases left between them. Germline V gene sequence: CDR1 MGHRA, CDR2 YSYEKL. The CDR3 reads CASSQGAGAGYTF. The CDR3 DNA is TGCGCCAGCAGCCAAGGGGCGGGGGCCGGCTACACCTTC.

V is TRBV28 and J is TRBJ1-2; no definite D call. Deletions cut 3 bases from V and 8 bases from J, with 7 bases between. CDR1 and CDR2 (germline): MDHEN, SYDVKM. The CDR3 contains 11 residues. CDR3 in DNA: TGTGCCAGCAGTTTTAGGGAAGGCTACACCTTC. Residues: CASSFREGYTF.